These 18 T cell receptor beta chains were sequenced from one sample in a study of shared clonotypes between healthy human individuals. Assay used: immunoSEQ multiplex PCR; TCRdb lists only in-frame clones, some missing. The repertoire has roughly 2,000,000 clones, roughly 94% of them found once; the top ten carry 1.2%. CD45RO-negative CD8 cells positively selected for CCR7 made up the naive population, which excluded terminally differentiated effector memory CD45RA+ cells. The material sequenced was naive CD8+ T cells sorted from blood. These receptors came from a man between 18 and 29 years old in good health.

The chain has TRBV6-5 and TRBJ1-4; tentatively, D is TRBD1 (6 bases). V lost 8 bases and J 8 bases, leaving 18 bases between the germline ends. The CDR3 runs 14 residues. CDR1 MNHEY and CDR2 SVGAGI come from the germline V gene. CDR3 amino acids: CASRGGLGGEKLFF. The DNA of the CDR3 is TGTGCCAGCCGAGGGGGATTGGGTGGAGAAAAACTGTTTTTT.

V is TRBV5-1 and J is TRBJ2-7; D possibly corresponds to TRBD1 (5 bases). Germline V gene lookup returns CDR1 SGHRS and CDR2 YFSETQ. CDR3 length: 13 residues. The V gene lost 5 bases and the J gene lost 2 bases, with 11 bases spanning the gap. The CDR3 nucleotides read TGCGCCAGCAGGCAAGGGGAAACCTACGAGCAGTACTTC. Protein: CASRQGETYEQYF.

CDR3 amino acids: CASSLGGEGGNSPLHF. The CDR3 DNA follows: TGTGCCAGCAGCTTAGGGGGAGAAGGTGGTAATTCACCCCTCCACTTT. V usage is TRBV7-6 and J usage is TRBJ1-6, with no clear D. This CDR3 contains 16 residues. Germline CDR1 SGHVS, CDR2 FNYEAQ. With 1 base removed from V and 6 bases from J, the gap between germline ends came to 13 bases.

The CDR3 bases are TGTGCCAGCAGCCACGACCTCGAGCCCTATGGCTACACCTTC. This sequence encodes CASSHDLEPYGYTF. V and J are TRBV7-9 and TRBJ1-2; D unclear. Trimming cost V 5 bases and J 4 bases, with 14 bases left between them. The CDR3 spans 14 residues. CDR1 and CDR2 (germline): SEHNR, FQNEAQ (reference sequence).

The J gene is TRBJ1-1, the V gene TRBV29-1; a possible D gene is TRBD1 (6 bases). Per the germline V gene, CDR1 is SQVTM and CDR2 is ANQGSEA. The CDR3 is 14 amino acids. V was shortened by 6 bases and J by 1 base, with 15 bases between the two germline ends. The CDR3 loop reads CSVEVGGGNTEAFF. The CDR3 DNA reads as TGCAGCGTCGAGGTAGGGGGGGGGAACACTGAAGCTTTCTTT.

The V gene is TRBV28, the J gene TRBJ2-1; 8 bases agree with TRBD2. Losses at the gene ends were 5 bases for V and 8 bases for J; bases not matched to a gene: 11. The CDR3 is 15 amino acids. CDR1 MDHEN and CDR2 SYDVKM come from the germline V gene. The CDR3 DNA follows: TGTGCCAGCAGTCCCCACGGGGGGGGCGTCGATGAGCAGTTCTTC. It encodes CASSPHGGGVDEQFF.

J is TRBJ1-2 and V is TRBV29-1, with 10 nucleotides matching TRBD1. Losses at the gene ends were 6 bases for V and 4 bases for J; bases not matched to a gene: 5. Looked up from germline, CDR1 is SQVTM and CDR2 is ANQGSEA. The CDR3 runs to 13 residues. The CDR3 nucleotides are TGCAGCGTACGAGACAGGGGGCCCTATGGCTACACCTTC. Its protein is CSVRDRGPYGYTF.

The CDR3 sequence: CASSFGTGAYNEQFF. The CDR3 DNA sequence: TGTGCCAGCAGCTTCGGGACAGGGGCCTACAATGAGCAGTTCTTC. The rearrangement uses TRBV7-2 and TRBJ2-1; 10 bases align to TRBD1. V lost 3 bases, J lost 2 bases, and 1 base stayed unmatched. Germline-derived CDR1 and CDR2 are SGHTA and FQGNSA. There are 15 residues in the CDR3.

This clone has just one count. The chain employs TRBV11-2 and TRBJ1-2, with 9 nucleotides matching TRBD1. The trim removed 4 bases at V and 8 bases at J, leaving 17 bases unmatched. Germline CDR1 reads SGHAT; CDR2 reads FQNNGV. The CDR3 is made up of 17 amino acids. In DNA form, the CDR3 reads TGTGCCAGCAGCTCCCCGGGACAGGGTGGCCATGGAGTAGGCTACACCTTC. This translates into CASSSPGQGGHGVGYTF.

Remarks on this clone: Other DNA variants within this sample encode the same CDR3. This chain links TRBV7-9 with TRBJ2-7; D may be TRBD2 (5 bases). CDR1 is SEHNR and CDR2 is FQNEAQ in the germline V gene (reference sequence). This CDR3 has 13 amino acids. V gave up 6 bases and J gave up 3 bases, with 12 bases separating them. In DNA, the CDR3 is TGTGCCAGCAGAAGAGGGCAGGACTACGAGCAGTACTTC. The encoded protein is CASRRGQDYEQYF.

This chain joins TRBV28 and TRBJ1-1, with 8 bases matching TRBD1. J was trimmed by 5 bases and V by 4 bases; bases with no gene match: 6. The germline V gene encodes CDR1 MDHEN and CDR2 SYDVKM. This CDR3 has 14 residues. Here the CDR3 reads CASSSDRVLTEAFF. The CDR3 DNA reads as TGTGCCAGCAGTTCGGACAGGGTACTGACTGAAGCTTTCTTT. Based on the CDR3 plus reference TRBV28 and TRBJ1-1, the full variable domain is DVKVTQSSRYLVKRTGEKVFLECVQDMDHENMFWYRQDPGLGLRLIYFSYDVKMKEKGDIPEGYSVSREKKERFSLILESASTNQTSMYLCASSSDRVLTEAFFGQGTRLTVV.

The chain is built from TRBV27 and TRBJ1-2; 8 nucleotides agree with TRBD1. The germline V gene encodes CDR1 MNHEY and CDR2 SMNVEV (reference sequence). Trimming removed 6 bases from V and 5 bases from J; junction bases left unmatched: 11. The CDR3 extends over 15 amino acids. CDR3 region: CASRPGQDLWYGYTF. The CDR3, as DNA: TGTGCCAGCAGACCGGGACAGGACCTATGGTATGGCTACACCTTC.

V usage is TRBV10-3 and J usage is TRBJ2-2; 7 bases align to TRBD2. The CDR3 totals 17 residues. The V segment lost 0 bases and the J segment 0 bases; nucleotides outside the gene matches: 4. Germline V CDR1 and CDR2: ENHRY, SYGVKD. The CDR3 region has the DNA TGTGCCATCAGTGAGTCTATGGCGGGGGCGAACACCGGGGAGCTGTTTTTT. It yields the protein CAISESMAGANTGELFF.

V is TRBV7-9 and J is TRBJ1-5; D not resolved. From germline, CDR1 is SEHNR and CDR2 FQNEAQ (reference sequence). The CDR3 length is 16 residues. V lost 3 bases and J 6 bases, leaving 18 bases between the germline ends. Here the CDR3 DNA reads TGTGCCAGCAGCTTTTCAGCGGGGAGGCGAGGTCAGCCCCAGCATTTT. Translation gives CASSFSAGRRGQPQHF.

This rearrangement joins TRBV6-1 to TRBJ1-3; D gene unclear. There are 15 residues in the CDR3. Deletions cut 4 bases from V and 4 bases from J, with 14 bases between. Germline loops: CDR1 MNHNS, CDR2 SASEGT. CDR3 loop: CASSVARPNGNTIYF. CDR3 coding DNA: TGTGCCAGCAGTGTGGCCAGGCCAAACGGAAACACCATATATTTT.

This chain connects TRBV4-1 to TRBJ1-2; TRBD1 is a possible D gene (6 bases). This CDR3 contains 16 residues. Per the germline V gene, CDR1 is MGHRA and CDR2 is YSYEKL. Trimming removed 0 bases at V and 4 bases at J, with 15 bases between. In DNA, the CDR3 is TGCGCCAGCAGCCAAGATACAACAGGGAGAGGCTATGGCTACACCTTC. It encodes CASSQDTTGRGYGYTF.

Concerning this clone: This CDR3 is also generated by other DNA sequences in the sample. The CDR3 nucleotides are TGTGCCAGCAGCCCGGGGGGAAACGAGCAGTACTTC. Translated: CASSPGGNEQYF. The chain recombines TRBV9 with TRBJ2-7; 7 nucleotides align to TRBD2. J was trimmed by 5 bases and V by 4 bases; bases with no gene match: 3. There are 12 residues in the CDR3. The germline gives CDR1 SGDLS, CDR2 YYNGEE.

The rearrangement links TRBV9 to TRBJ1-4; tentative D call: TRBD1 (6 bases). V gave up 3 bases and J gave up 4 bases, with 13 bases separating them. This CDR3 is 15 amino acids long. The V gene's germline CDR1 is SGDLS and CDR2 YYNGEE. DNA of the CDR3: TGTGCCAGCAGCGAGGGGGGGCTGAATAATGAAAAACTGTTTTTT. Its protein is CASSEGGLNNEKLFF.